A selection of T cell receptor beta chains follows, all from one sample in a study of blood T cell repertoires in COVID-19. TCRdb's table, derived via immunoSEQ multiplex PCR, lists solely in-frame clones and lacks some. The sample shows some 200,000 clones, about four fifths of them seen only once. Material for sequencing was PBMCs or T cells enriched from blood (not recorded which). The source is a woman in her forties or fifties who had been exposed to COVID-19. Each CDR3 is given with its conserved first and last residue. D genes are given only for firm matches. Not all rows give a size; the values are once, few, many and, for expanded clones, a class.

TRBV11-2	NA	TRBD1	TRBJ1-1	CASSLVAGGSTEAFF	TGTGCCAGCAGCTTAGTAGCAGGGGGCTCCACTGAAGCTTTCTTT
TRBV5-1	few	NA	TRBJ2-7	CASSGDSYYEQYF	TGCGCCAGCAGCGGAGACAGTTACTACGAGCAGTACTTC
TRBV28	NA	TRBD1	TRBJ2-5	CASFRDRVETQYF	TGTGCCAGCTTTCGGGACAGGGTAGAGACCCAGTACTTC
TRBV6-2/TRBV6-3	NA	TRBD1	TRBJ1-2	CASSYSRVVQGAYGYTF	TGTGCCAGCAGTTACTCGCGGGTCGTACAGGGGGCTTATGGCTACACCTTC
TRBV5-4	NA	NA	TRBJ2-2	CASSLGPGAGELFF	TGTGCCAGCAGCTTGGGTCCAGGGGCCGGGGAGCTGTTTTTT
TRBV7-9	NA	NA	TRBJ1-1	CASSLRWAGPQKLNTEAFF	TGTGCCAGCAGCCTAAGATGGGCGGGTCCTCAGAAATTGAACACTGAAGCTTTCTTT
TRBV7-6	NA	TRBD2	TRBJ2-1	CASSLTSGYNEQFF	TGTGCCAGCAGCTTGACTAGCGGTTACAATGAGCAGTTCTTC
TRBV7-2	NA	TRBD1	TRBJ1-5	CASSLGTGNQPQHF	TGTGCCAGCAGCCTAGGGACAGGTAATCAGCCCCAGCATTTT
TRBV6-2/TRBV6-3	NA	NA	TRBJ1-5	CASSSRDRNQPQHF	TGTGCCAGCAGTTCCCGCGACAGGAATCAGCCCCAGCATTTT
TRBV23-1	few	NA	TRBJ2-7	CASSRCPKPGPYEQYF	TGCGCCAGCAGTCGGTGCCCGAAGCCAGGGCCTTACGAGCAGTACTTC